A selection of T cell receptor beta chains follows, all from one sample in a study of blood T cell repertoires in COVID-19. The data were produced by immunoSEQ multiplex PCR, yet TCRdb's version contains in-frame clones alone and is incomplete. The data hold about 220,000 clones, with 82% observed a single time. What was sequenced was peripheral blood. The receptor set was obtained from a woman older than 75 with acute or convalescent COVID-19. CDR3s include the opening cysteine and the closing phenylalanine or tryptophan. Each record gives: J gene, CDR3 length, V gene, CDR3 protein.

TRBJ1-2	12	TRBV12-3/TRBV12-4	CASSHRVPGYTF
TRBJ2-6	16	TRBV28	CASSRDQGAGANVLTF
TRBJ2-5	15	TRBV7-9	CASSPSLAIQETQYF
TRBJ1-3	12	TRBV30	CAWSTQGKAIYF
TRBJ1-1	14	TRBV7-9	CASSATGVNTEAFF
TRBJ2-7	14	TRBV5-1	CASSLRDRGNEQYF
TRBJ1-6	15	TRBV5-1	CASSLGTGNNSPLHF
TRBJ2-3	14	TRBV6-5	CASSLRLAGVTQYF
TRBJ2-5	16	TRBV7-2	CASSPRTSGVQETQYF
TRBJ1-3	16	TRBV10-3	CAISDLDRAGGNTIYF
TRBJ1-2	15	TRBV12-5	CASGLASAGLYGYTF
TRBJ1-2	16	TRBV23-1	CASSQSRGVRNYGYTF
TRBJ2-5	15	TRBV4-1	CASSLAGGPGETQYF
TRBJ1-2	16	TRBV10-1	CASSEQPGDRGNGYTF
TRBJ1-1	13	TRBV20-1	CSASGGGVTEAFF
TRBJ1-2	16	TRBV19	CASSPTGTGGAHGYTF
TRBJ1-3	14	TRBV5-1	CASSEGTPGNTIYF
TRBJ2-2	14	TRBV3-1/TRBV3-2	CASSHPGNTGELFF
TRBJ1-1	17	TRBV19	CASSIDVIGGTTAGAFF
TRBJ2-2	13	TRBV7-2	CASSLVSAGELFF
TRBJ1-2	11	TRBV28	CASQGNAGYTF
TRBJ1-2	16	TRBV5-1	CASSLGGQATNYGYTF
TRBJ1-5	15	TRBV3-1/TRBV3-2	CASTQGTDSNQPQHF
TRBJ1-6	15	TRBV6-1	CASSENAGMGSPLHF
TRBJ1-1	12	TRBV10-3	CAIKGEGTEAFF
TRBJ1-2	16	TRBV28	CASSSPPGGFRDGYTF
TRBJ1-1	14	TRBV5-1	CASSSGQGRTEAFF
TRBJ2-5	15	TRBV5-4	CASSSRLPYQETQYF
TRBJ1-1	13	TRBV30	CAFRTGVNTEAFF
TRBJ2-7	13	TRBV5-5	CASRAGQAYEQYF
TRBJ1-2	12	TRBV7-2	CASSLDSWGYTF
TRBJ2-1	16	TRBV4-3	CASSQERTGVWNEQFF
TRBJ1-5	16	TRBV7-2	CASSSPGLLSNQPQHF
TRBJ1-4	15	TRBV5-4	CASSIHQGINEKLFF
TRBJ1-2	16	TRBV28	CASSLWGDSPRDGYTF
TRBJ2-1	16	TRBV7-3	CASSLVSGRSYNEQFF
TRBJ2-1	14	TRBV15	CATSLGQIYNEQFF
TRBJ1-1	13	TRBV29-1	CSVIPGDGTEAFF